What follows is one TCR beta chain and its context. Sequencing was performed with immunoSEQ multiplex PCR; in TCRdb, only in-frame clones are kept and a portion is missing. Of over 60,000 clones detected, roughly nine tenths appear once; the ten largest clones hold around 13%. This entry is derived from a study of blood T cell repertoires in COVID-19. Background on the study: The cDNA or gDNA used as material had been derived from T cells, B-cell-depleted T cells, or PBMCs.

Germline lookup yields CDR1 LGHNA and CDR2 YNFKEQ. V lost 1 base, J lost 3 bases, and 13 bases lay in between. The CDR3 is 16 residues long. What was sequenced was peripheral blood. The chain recombines TRBV4-2 with TRBJ2-1; tentative D call: TRBD2 (5 bases). This receptor was taken from an older woman with acute or convalescent COVID-19. The CDR3 loop reads CASSQVGRTDYNEQFF. The CDR3 DNA follows: TGTGCCAGCAGCCAAGTAGGACGGACTGACTACAATGAGCAGTTCTTC.